Sequencing of this TCR beta chain was carried out in a study of CD8+ T cells in alopecia areata. Notes on the study in general: Lesional scalp, especially alopecia totalis/universalis, showed higher clonality than normal scalp. Scalp sequencing captures resident alphabeta T cells of normal skin too.

RNA extraction and reverse transcription yielded cDNA as sequencing template. Measured with immunoSEQ multiplex PCR; TCRdb has only the in-frame clones, and not every one. In the table there are 95,000 to 120,000 clones, under 65% of which are singletons. Researchers took lesional scalp punch biopsies and peripheral blood from people who were alopecia areata patients. CD4+ and CD8+ T cells were sorted from PBMCs stained for CD3, CD4 and CD8. Germline assignment: CDR1 SGHRS and CDR2 YFSETQ. V lost 2 bases, J lost 2 bases, and 16 bases lay in between. The CDR3 is 16 amino acids. Remarks on this clone: The antigen remains unidentified.

The sequenced sample was NKG2D-low CD8+ T cells sorted from blood. The TCR sequence derives from a human donor with alopecia areata. This chain uses TRBV5-1 with TRBJ1-2, with no clear D. The DNA for the CDR3 is TGCGCCAGCAGCTTTCCGGGCAGACCGTGGAACTATGGCTACACCTTC. It codes for CASSFPGRPWNYGYTF.